One sample yielded the 20 T cell receptor beta chains listed below, sequenced in a study of blood T cell repertoires in COVID-19. Produced via immunoSEQ multiplex PCR; TCRdb's table is partial and in-frame only. The sample shows 180,000 or so clones, roughly 88% of them seen only once. Sequencing was carried out using PBMCs or T cells enriched from blood (not recorded which). These receptors were taken from a woman aged 60-75 years who had recovered from COVID-19.

The chain joins TRBV27 to TRBJ1-6; D is perhaps TRBD1 (5 bases). The CDR3 has 17 residues. Germline V gives CDR1 MNHEY, CDR2 SMNVEV (reference sequence). The V end lost 4 bases, the J end lost 4 bases, and 17 bases lay between the germline ends. The CDR3 sequence: CASSSLQARVYNSPLHF. The CDR3 DNA follows: TGTGCCAGCAGTTCTTTGCAGGCCAGGGTTTATAATTCACCCCTCCACTTT.

This clone was observed once. The chain is built from TRBV2 and TRBJ1-5; no clear D. Germline lookup yields CDR1 SNHLY and CDR2 FYNNEI. The CDR3 is 15 residues long. Trimming stripped 6 bases from V and 4 bases from J, with 16 bases between. This chain's CDR3 is CASRLEGRKNQPQHF. The CDR3 nucleotides read TGTGCCAGCAGGCTGGAAGGGAGAAAGAATCAGCCCCAGCATTTT.

V and J are TRBV19 and TRBJ2-1; 8 nucleotides match TRBD2. The V gene end was trimmed by 9 bases and the J gene end by 7 bases; junction bases not matched to a gene: 11. From germline, CDR1 is LNHDA and CDR2 SQIVND (reference sequence). This CDR3 has 14 amino acids. CDR3 amino acids: CASGSGGLVNEQFF. The CDR3, as DNA: TGTGCCAGCGGATCGGGGGGGCTGGTTAATGAGCAGTTCTTC.

The chain joins TRBV18 to TRBJ2-1; D not resolved. This CDR3 has 15 amino acids. Germline CDR1 reads KGHSH; CDR2 reads LQKENI. Deletions cut 0 bases from V and 2 bases from J, with 8 bases between. The CDR3 spells CASSPPTRTYNEQFF. The CDR3 nucleotides read TGTGCCAGCTCACCACCGACCAGGACCTACAATGAGCAGTTCTTC.

V and J are TRBV6-5 and TRBJ2-7; tentative D call: TRBD1 (5 bases). Per the germline V gene, CDR1 is MNHEY and CDR2 is SVGAGI. CDR3 length: 13 residues. V dropped 6 bases and J dropped 5 bases, with 14 bases sitting between them. CDR3 loop: CASRETVGHEQYF. The CDR3 nucleotides read TGTGCCAGCAGGGAGACAGTTGGTCACGAGCAGTACTTC.

The rearrangement joins TRBV28 to TRBJ2-1, with D uncertain. From germline, CDR1 is MDHEN and CDR2 SYDVKM. The CDR3 loop spans 15 amino acids. Between the trimmed V and J ends, which lost 2 bases and 4 bases, there was a span of 12 bases. CDR3 in amino acids: CASSLPPGLYNEQFF. The CDR3 coding sequence is TGTGCCAGCAGTTTACCTCCCGGGTTGTACAATGAGCAGTTCTTC.

This clone was observed a single time. The chain couples TRBV19 to TRBJ1-5, with D perhaps matching TRBD1 (5 bases). There are 15 residues in the CDR3. Germline V gives CDR1 LNHDA, CDR2 SQIVND (reference sequence). V shed 6 bases and J shed 2 bases, with 14 bases lying between them. This CDR3 reads CASRPGRPGNQPQHF. The CDR3 nucleotides are TGTGCCAGTAGACCAGGGCGGCCGGGCAATCAGCCCCAGCATTTT.

This clone came up once. The chain carries TRBV11-2 and TRBJ1-2; a possible D gene is TRBD1 (6 bases). This CDR3 is 15 amino acids long. V was clipped by 6 bases and J by 4 bases, with 18 bases between them. Germline-derived CDR1 and CDR2 are SGHAT and FQNNGV. CDR3 DNA: TGTGCCAGCAGGTCCTCTACAGGGATATTCTATGGCTACACCTTC. It codes for CASRSSTGIFYGYTF. Full variable domain (rest looked up from reference TRBV11-2 and TRBJ1-2): EAGVAQSPRYKIIEKRQSVAFWCNPISGHATLYWYQQILGQGPKLLIQFQNNGVVDDSQLPKDRFSAERLKGVDSTLKIQPAKLEDSAVYLCASRSSTGIFYGYTFGSGTRLTVV.

This clone was found once. The rearrangement links TRBV4-2 to TRBJ2-1; 7 bases are shared with TRBD2. The CDR3 extends over 16 amino acids. Germline V lookup: CDR1 LGHNA, CDR2 YNFKEQ. The J segment lost 9 bases and the V segment lost 3 bases, leaving 14 bases of the junction unmatched. CDR3 in DNA: TGTGCCAGCAGCCAGGCGACTAGCTCGGGAGTGAGTGAGCAGTTCTTC. Protein product: CASSQATSSGVSEQFF.

The rearrangement uses TRBV7-2 and TRBJ2-7; the match to TRBD2 covers 10 bases. Per the germline V gene, CDR1 is SGHTA and CDR2 is FQGNSA. V trimming: 2 bases; J trimming: 2 bases; junction bases outside the gene matches: 3. The CDR3 extends over 15 amino acids. The CDR3 coding sequence is TGTGCCAGCAGCTTATTTGGGACTAGCGCCTACGAGCAGTACTTC. Its protein is CASSLFGTSAYEQYF.

The chain links TRBV7-2 to TRBJ2-6, with 7 positions matching TRBD1. CDR1 SGHTA and CDR2 FQGNSA come from the germline V gene. The V and J ends lost 1 base and 1 base, in that order; junction bases with no gene match: 4. There are 17 residues in the CDR3. This chain's CDR3 is CASSLGQGTSGANVLTF. The DNA of the CDR3 is TGTGCCAGCAGCTTAGGACAGGGAACATCTGGGGCCAACGTCCTGACTTTC.

The rearrangement links TRBV15 to TRBJ2-5; weak D call: TRBD2 (7 bases). Trimming removed 4 bases from V and 4 bases from J, with 19 bases in between. The CDR3 loop spans 16 amino acids. The germline CDR1 and CDR2 sequences are LNHNV and YYDKDF (reference sequence). CDR3 protein: CATSIGGAGQGETQYF. The CDR3 bases are TGTGCCACCAGCATAGGGGGAGCGGGGCAGGGAGAGACCCAGTACTTC.

This clone was observed a few times. The J gene is TRBJ2-7, the V gene TRBV30; TRBD1 might be the D (5 bases). The CDR3 extends over 12 amino acids. Germline lookup yields CDR1 GTSNPN and CDR2 SVGIG (reference sequence). Trimming removed 4 bases at V and 2 bases at J, with 9 bases between. The CDR3 loop is CAWNPTAYEQYF. In nucleotides, the CDR3 is TGTGCCTGGAACCCGACAGCCTACGAGCAGTACTTC.

The chain combines TRBV11-2 with TRBJ2-3; 13 nucleotides match TRBD2. The CDR3 is 15 residues long. CDR1 SGHAT and CDR2 FQNNGV come from the germline V gene. V trimming: 5 bases; J trimming: 6 bases; junction bases outside the gene matches: 5. CDR3 region: CASSTGLAGVDTQYF. CDR3 bases: TGTGCCAGCAGCACCGGACTAGCGGGAGTTGATACGCAGTATTTT.

This sequence joins TRBV28 and TRBJ2-4; D may be TRBD1 (6 bases). The V end was cut by 7 bases, the J end by 0 bases, with 13 bases between. The germline gives CDR1 MDHEN, CDR2 SYDVKM. This CDR3 comprises 15 residues. CDR3 bases: TGTGCCAGCAACTCCGCAGGGGAAGCCAAAAACATTCAGTACTTC. The encoded protein is CASNSAGEAKNIQYF.

This clone was found once. The gene calls are TRBV28 and TRBJ2-7, with D possibly TRBD2 on 5 matching bases. The germline V gene encodes CDR1 MDHEN and CDR2 SYDVKM. The CDR3 has 12 amino acids. The germline V and J ends were trimmed by 6 bases and 4 bases, with 10 bases remaining between them. CDR3 loop: CASSRRLYEQYF. The CDR3 coding sequence is TGTGCCAGCAGCCGGAGACTATACGAGCAGTACTTC. Supplemented by reference TRBV28 and TRBJ2-7, the full variable domain reads DVKVTQSSRYLVKRTGEKVFLECVQDMDHENMFWYRQDPGLGLRLIYFSYDVKMKEKGDIPEGYSVSREKKERFSLILESASTNQTSMYLCASSRRLYEQYFGPGTRLTVT.

The rearrangement joins TRBV15 to TRBJ2-1, with TRBD1 as a possible D gene (5 bases). Germline assignment: CDR1 LNHNV and CDR2 YYDKDF (reference sequence). Deletions cut 1 base from V and 0 bases from J, with 13 bases between. This CDR3 has 17 amino acids. CDR3 amino acids: CATSRGTKIPSYNEQFF. CDR3 sequence (DNA): TGTGCCACCAGCAGAGGGACAAAAATCCCCTCCTACAATGAGCAGTTCTTC.

As for this clone: Other DNA sequences of this sample code for an identical CDR3. The chain has TRBV28 and TRBJ2-2; D perhaps matches TRBD1 (5 bases). This CDR3 is built from 14 residues. From germline, CDR1 is MDHEN and CDR2 SYDVKM. V lost 2 bases to trimming and J lost 1 base, with 5 bases between them. Here the CDR3 DNA reads TGTGCCAGCAGTTTAGGACAGAACACCGGGGAGCTGTTTTTT. This sequence encodes CASSLGQNTGELFF.

The chain employs TRBV11-2 and TRBJ1-4, with unresolved D. V shed 0 bases and J shed 10 bases, with 15 bases lying between them. This CDR3 region has 15 residues. Germline values: CDR1 SGHAT, CDR2 FQNNGV. The CDR3 is CASSLETLNYGKLFF. As DNA, the CDR3 is TGTGCCAGCAGCTTAGAAACCCTTAACTACGGAAAACTGTTTTTT. The full variable domain, in which reference TRBV11-2 and TRBJ1-4 provide the parts outside the CDR3, is EAGVAQSPRYKIIEKRQSVAFWCNPISGHATLYWYQQILGQGPKLLIQFQNNGVVDDSQLPKDRFSAERLKGVDSTLKIQPAKLEDSAVYLCASSLETLNYGKLFFGSGTQLSVL.

The chain is built from TRBV28 and TRBJ1-1; no reliable D call. There are 13 residues in the CDR3. Germline CDR1 reads MDHEN; CDR2 reads SYDVKM. V lost 10 bases, J lost 6 bases, and 18 bases lay in between. The CDR3 nucleotides read TGTGCCATCTGCTCGGGAGGCTTGGCTGAAGCTTTCTTT. The encoded protein is CAICSGGLAEAFF.